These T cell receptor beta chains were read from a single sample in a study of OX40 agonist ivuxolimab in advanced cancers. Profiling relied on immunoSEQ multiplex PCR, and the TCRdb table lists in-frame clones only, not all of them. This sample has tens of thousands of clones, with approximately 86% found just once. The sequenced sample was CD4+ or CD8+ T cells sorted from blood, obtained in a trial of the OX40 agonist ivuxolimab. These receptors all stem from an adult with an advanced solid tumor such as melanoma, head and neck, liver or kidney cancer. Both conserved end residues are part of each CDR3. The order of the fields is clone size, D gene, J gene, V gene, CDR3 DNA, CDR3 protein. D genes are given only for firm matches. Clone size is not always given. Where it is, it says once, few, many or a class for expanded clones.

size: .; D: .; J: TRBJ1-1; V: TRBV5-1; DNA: TGCGCCAGCAAACAGGCCGGGAACACTGAAGCTTTCTTT; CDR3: CASKQAGNTEAFF
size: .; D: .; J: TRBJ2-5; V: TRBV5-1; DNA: TGCGCCAGCAGCTTGTTTGCGACGGGAGAAGAGACCCAGTACTTC; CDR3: CASSLFATGEETQYF
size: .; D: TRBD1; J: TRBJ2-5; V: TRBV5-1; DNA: TGCGCCAGCAGCTTAACCGGGACAGTACAAGAGACCCAGTACTTC; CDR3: CASSLTGTVQETQYF
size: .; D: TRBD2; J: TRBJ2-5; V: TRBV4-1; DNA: TGCGCCAGCAGCCGTCTAGCGGGCGCTGGGGAGACCCAGTACTTC; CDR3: CASSRLAGAGETQYF
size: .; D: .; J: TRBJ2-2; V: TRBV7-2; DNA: TGTGCCAGCAGCTTAGCGTTGACAGGTTTAGGGCCCGGGGAGCTGTTTTTT; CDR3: CASSLALTGLGPGELFF
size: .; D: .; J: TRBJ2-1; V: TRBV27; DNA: TGTGCCAGCAGTTCCATAGGGAGTTCCCACAATGAGCAGTTCTTC; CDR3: CASSSIGSSHNEQFF
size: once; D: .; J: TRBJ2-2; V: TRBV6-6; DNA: TGTGCCAGCAGTTACGGACTAGGGGGAGGTGGGGAGCTGTTTTTT; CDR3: CASSYGLGGGGELFF
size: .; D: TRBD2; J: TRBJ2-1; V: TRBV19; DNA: TGTGCCAGTAGTACCCTCTCTAGCGGGGGTTACAATGAGCAGTTCTTC; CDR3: CASSTLSSGGYNEQFF
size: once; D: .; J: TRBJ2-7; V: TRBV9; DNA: TGTGCCAGCAGCGTAGGGGGCGGGGGCGTCACCTACGAGCAGTACTTC; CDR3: CASSVGGGGVTYEQYF
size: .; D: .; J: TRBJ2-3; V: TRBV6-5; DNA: TGTGCCAGCAGTTACTCCGGGACAACTAGCACAGATACGCAGTATTTT; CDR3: CASSYSGTTSTDTQYF
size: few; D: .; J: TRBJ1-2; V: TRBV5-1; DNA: TGCGCCAGCAGCTCAAGGCTACAGGGAGAGGCTAACTATGGCTACACCTTC; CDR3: CASSSRLQGEANYGYTF
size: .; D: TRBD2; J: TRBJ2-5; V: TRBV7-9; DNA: TGTGCCAGCAGCCACGGTAGCGGGAGGGTAGAGACCCAGTACTTC; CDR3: CASSHGSGRVETQYF
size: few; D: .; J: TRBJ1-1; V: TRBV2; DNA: TGTGCCAGCAGTGAAGTTCAGGACACTGAAGCTTTCTTT; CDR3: CASSEVQDTEAFF
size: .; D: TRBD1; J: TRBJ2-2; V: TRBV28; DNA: TGTGCCAGCAGGCGACAGGGGAACACCGGGGAGCTGTTTTTT; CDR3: CASRRQGNTGELFF
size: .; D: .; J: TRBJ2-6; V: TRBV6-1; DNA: TGTGCCACCAAACAGGGTTCTGGGGCCAACGTCCTGACTTTC; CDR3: CATKQGSGANVLTF
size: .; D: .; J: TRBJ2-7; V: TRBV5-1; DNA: TGCGCCAGCAGCCCCGGGACACTTATCTACGAGCAGTACTTC; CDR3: CASSPGTLIYEQYF
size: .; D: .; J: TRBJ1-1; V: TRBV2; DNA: TGTGCCAGCAGGGCAGGGTGGACTGAAGCTTTCTTT; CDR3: CASRAGWTEAFF